These 32 T cell receptor beta chains were sequenced from one sample in a study of blood T cells in healthy people across ages. Through a sample-barcoded 5' primer and a J-beta primer mix, a second PCR was run for roughly 6 to 12 cycles. TCRdb re-called the 5' RACE reads through MiXCR, storing one row per CDR3 protein. Among more than 1 million distinct CDR3 sequences listed, more than 40% were seen once. The source material was blood. Source of these receptors: an older woman in good health.

The gene calls are TRBV20-1 and TRBJ2-3, with 15 bases aligning to TRBD2. Germline lookup yields CDR1 DFQATT and CDR2 SNEGSKA (reference sequence). The CDR3 contains 17 residues. V gave up 6 bases and J gave up 3 bases; unmatched junction bases: 10. CDR3 in DNA: TGCAGTGCAAGGCCGGGACTAGCGGGAGGTAAAACAGATACGCAGTATTTT. As protein: CSARPGLAGGKTDTQYF.

The gene calls are TRBV12-3 or TRBV12-4 and TRBJ2-3, with TRBD2 identical over 11 bases. With 7 bases clipped from V and 4 bases from J, the junction kept 10 bases outside the gene matches. The CDR3 totals 16 residues. CDR3: CASTLPLAGGADTQYF. The CDR3 DNA is TGTGCCAGCACCCTCCCCCTAGCGGGGGGAGCAGATACGCAGTATTTT.

V is TRBV20-1 and J is TRBJ2-1; D possibly corresponds to TRBD2 (5 bases). The J call may be wrong; the DNA end is better matched by TRBJ2-7. Germline values: CDR1 DFQATT, CDR2 SNEGSKA (reference sequence). The CDR3 length is 15 residues. The CDR3 DNA reads TGCAGTGCTAAGGGATTTACGGGAACCTACAATGAGCAGTACTTC. This sequence encodes CSAKGFTGTYNEQYF.

The chain is built from TRBV7-2 and TRBJ2-5; 10 bases map to TRBD2. Trimming removed 5 bases from V and 11 bases from J; junction bases left unmatched: 11. From germline, CDR1 is SGHTA and CDR2 FQGNSA. The CDR3 is made up of 14 amino acids. The CDR3 coding sequence is TGTGCCAGCAGCAAACCTAGCGGGGGCCAAGGGCAGTACTTC. Its translation is CASSKPSGGQGQYF.

There are a few counts of this clonotype. V is TRBV27 and J is TRBJ2-4; D may be TRBD2 (6 bases). The CDR3 totals 14 residues. The V gene's germline CDR1 is MNHEY and CDR2 SMNVEV (reference sequence). The germline V and J ends were trimmed by 5 bases and 7 bases, with 15 bases remaining between them. The CDR3 loop reads CASSPSGLVNIQYF. The CDR3 nucleotides read TGTGCCAGCAGTCCCTCGGGACTTGTGAACATTCAGTACTTC.

A few counts support this clonotype. V is TRBV9 and J is TRBJ2-1; a possible D gene is TRBD1 (5 bases). Germline-derived CDR1 and CDR2 are SGDLS and YYNGEE. V was pared by 0 bases and J by 7 bases, with 11 bases between. The length of the CDR3 is 14 residues. The CDR3: CASSVGGAGNEQFF. CDR3 DNA sequence: TGTGCCAGCAGCGTAGGTGGAGCAGGGAATGAGCAGTTCTTC.

The rearrangement uses TRBV10-3 and TRBJ2-7; 9 positions match TRBD1. V dropped 7 bases and J dropped 3; count of bases not matched to a gene: 7. The CDR3 is 14 amino acids. From germline, CDR1 is ENHRY and CDR2 SYGVKD. The CDR3 DNA reads TGTGCCATCACTGAACAGGGGGCAAGCTACGAGCAGTACTTC. Translating it yields CAITEQGASYEQYF.

This clonotype occurred a few times. The chain uses TRBV6-1 and TRBJ2-3; 14 nucleotides align to TRBD2. Losses at the gene ends were 10 bases for V and 4 bases for J; bases not matched to a gene: 7. Germline V gene sequence: CDR1 MNHNS, CDR2 SASEGT. CDR3 length equals 15 residues. CDR3 bases: TGTGCCAAAACCGGGACTAGCGGGAGTTCAGATACGCAGTATTTT. Translating gives CAKTGTSGSSDTQYF.

DNA for the CDR3: TGTGCCACCAGCACTGCGTACAGCACAGATACGCAGTATTTT. This encodes CATSTAYSTDTQYF. The chain is built from TRBV15 and TRBJ2-3; no firm D call. Germline V gives CDR1 LNHNV, CDR2 YYDKDF (reference sequence). V lost 4 bases, J lost 0 bases, and 8 bases lay in between. The CDR3 spans 14 residues.

This clonotype was recorded a few times. The V call is TRBV28, the J call TRBJ2-6; TRBD1 or TRBD2 may be the D gene (5 bases each). Germline V gives CDR1 MDHEN, CDR2 SYDVKM. V was pared by 5 bases and J by 1 base, with 15 bases between. The CDR3 has 17 residues. In nucleotides, the CDR3 is TGTGCCAGCAGTGGACACGAGGGCCTATCTGGGGCCAACGTCCTGACTTTC. It yields the protein CASSGHEGLSGANVLTF.

The chain joins TRBV12-3 or TRBV12-4 to TRBJ2-7, with 10 bases lining up with TRBD2. The CDR3 length is 14 residues. V was clipped by 6 bases and J by 1 base; unmatched bases: 3. CDR3 sequence: CASSGTSVSYEQYF. DNA for the CDR3: TGTGCCAGCAGCGGGACTAGCGTTTCCTACGAGCAGTACTTC.

The CDR3: CASSEARSSSYEQYF. The CDR3 DNA reads as TGTGCCAGCAGTGAAGCGAGGTCTAGTTCCTACGAGCAGTACTTC. The chain has TRBV2 and TRBJ2-7, with D hard to call. Looked up from germline, CDR1 is SNHLY and CDR2 is FYNNEI. There are 15 residues in the CDR3. With 0 bases removed from V and 1 base from J, the gap between germline ends came to 10 bases. Variable domain in full (rest from reference TRBV2 and TRBJ2-7): EPEVTQTPSHQVTQMGQEVILRCVPISNHLYFYWYRQILGQKVEFLVSFYNNEISEKSEIFDDQFSVERPDGSNFTLKIRSTKLEDSAMYFCASSEARSSSYEQYFGPGTRLTVT.

The chain carries TRBV5-1 and TRBJ2-6; 9 positions agree with TRBD1. Germline V gene data show CDR1 as SGHRS and CDR2 as YFSETQ. CDR3 length: 15 amino acids. Trimming removed 7 bases from V and 2 bases from J; junction bases left unmatched: 4. This chain's CDR3 is CASQRQGAGANVLTF. The DNA for the CDR3 is TGCGCCAGCCAACGACAGGGGGCTGGGGCCAACGTCCTGACTTTC.

This clonotype has only a few counts. This sequence joins TRBV6-5 and TRBJ2-1, with D uncertain. The germline V and J ends were trimmed by 0 bases and 0 bases, with 12 bases remaining between them. The CDR3 contains 17 residues. Germline V gene data show CDR1 as MNHEY and CDR2 as SVGAGI. The CDR3 DNA reads as TGTGCCAGCAGTTACTCAATCGGACGGGCCTCCTACAATGAGCAGTTCTTC. It encodes CASSYSIGRASYNEQFF.

This clonotype was detected a few times. V gene TRBV9 combines with J gene TRBJ2-1; D perhaps matches TRBD2 (6 bases). The CDR3 runs to 15 residues. The V end lost 4 bases, the J end lost 5 bases, and 16 bases lay between the germline ends. CDR1 and CDR2 (germline): SGDLS, YYNGEE. In DNA form, the CDR3 reads TGTGCCAGCAGCCCAAGCGGGCAACTCCACAATGAGCAGTTCTTC. The encoded protein is CASSPSGQLHNEQFF.

This clonotype was counted at least ten times. The chain uses TRBV9 and TRBJ2-4; D is uncertain. Germline CDR1 reads SGDLS; CDR2 reads YYNGEE. The CDR3 has 12 amino acids. Trimming took 4 bases from V and 8 from J, leaving 10 bases between them. The CDR3 DNA sequence: TGTGCCAGCAGCCCCAGTGGTGACATTCAGTACTTC. This sequence encodes CASSPSGDIQYF.

The V gene is TRBV29-1, the J gene TRBJ1-2, with D possibly being TRBD1 (6 bases). CDR1 is SQVTM, CDR2 ANQGSEA, per germline. The V gene lost 4 bases and the J gene lost 4 bases, with 16 bases spanning the gap. The CDR3 length is 14 residues. CDR3 nucleotide sequence: TGCAGCGTTGGGGGGGGCAGGGCTAGCTATGGCTACACCTTC. Translation gives CSVGGGRASYGYTF.

This clonotype was seen a handful of times. The chain joins TRBV5-1 to TRBJ2-5, with 9 positions matching TRBD2. Germline assignment: CDR1 SGHRS and CDR2 YFSETQ. Trimming cost V 4 bases and J 3 bases; bases outside gene matches: 16. The CDR3 consists of 18 residues. CDR3 sequence reads: CASSKGRGIAGVEETQYF. The CDR3 bases are TGCGCCAGCAGCAAAGGAAGGGGGATAGCGGGAGTGGAAGAGACCCAGTACTTC.

Concerning this clonotype: Germline and junction disagree at one end, which may indicate a read error. The rearrangement uses TRBV11-2 and TRBJ1-1; unclear D gene. Germline V gene sequence: CDR1 SGHAT, CDR2 FQNNGV. This CDR3 is built from 14 residues. The CDR3, as DNA: TGTACCAGCAGCCCCAGGTCCTTGAACACTGAAGCTTTCTTT. Its protein product is CTSSPRSLNTEAFF.

The chain joins TRBV6-4 to TRBJ2-7; tentatively, D is TRBD1 (5 bases). The V gene's germline CDR1 is MRHNA and CDR2 SNTAGT. The CDR3 has 14 amino acids. Trimming removed 6 bases at V and 3 bases at J, with 15 bases between. For the CDR3, the DNA is TGTGCCAGCAGCTTAGCAGGGCCCCGCTACGAGCAGTACTTC. It translates to CASSLAGPRYEQYF.

The chain carries TRBV10-3 and TRBJ2-5; the match to TRBD1 covers 8 bases. Unmatched junction bases numbered 19, after V lost 8 bases and J lost 11 bases. This CDR3 has 15 residues. Germline V gives CDR1 ENHRY, CDR2 SYGVKD. As DNA, the CDR3 is TGTGCCATCCTTGGAGGGACAGGTCCTCTAGGTGAGCAGTACTTC. This codes for CAILGGTGPLGEQYF.

This clonotype was counted a few times. This chain links TRBV12-3 or TRBV12-4 with TRBJ2-3; the D call may be TRBD1 or TRBD2 (5 bases each). V was pared by 6 bases and J by 0 bases, with 16 bases between. CDR3 length: 16 amino acids. The CDR3 bases are TGTGCCAGCAGGCGCCCCGGGACCCGAAGCACAGATACGCAGTATTTT. Translating gives CASRRPGTRSTDTQYF.

The chain couples TRBV5-4 to TRBJ2-5; TRBD2 is a possible D gene (6 bases). Trimming removed 3 bases at V and 5 bases at J, with 20 bases between. The CDR3 totals 16 residues. CDR1 is SGHNT and CDR2 is YYREEE in the germline V gene (reference sequence). In DNA form, the CDR3 reads TGTGCCAGCAGCTCGATGAATAGCGGAACTGGGGAGACCCAGTACTTC. It yields the protein CASSSMNSGTGETQYF. Full variable domain (missing parts from reference TRBV5-4 and TRBJ2-5): ETGVTQSPTHLIKTRGQQVTLRCSSQSGHNTVSWYQQALGQGPQFIFQYYREEENGRGNFPPRFSGLQFPNYSSELNVNALELDDSALYLCASSSMNSGTGETQYFGPGTRLLVL.

The chain couples TRBV20-1 to TRBJ1-6, with TRBD1 matching over 7 bases. V shed 5 bases, J shed 6 bases, and the junction held 10 bases outside the gene matches. This CDR3 comprises 15 residues. Germline lookup yields CDR1 DFQATT and CDR2 SNEGSKA (reference sequence). CDR3 in amino acids: CSAGSRTGFNSPLHF. The CDR3, as DNA: TGCAGTGCTGGATCGAGGACAGGTTTTAATTCACCCCTCCACTTT.

The genes are TRBV20-1 and TRBJ2-7, with 11 bases that match TRBD2. Per the germline V gene, CDR1 is DFQATT and CDR2 is SNEGSKA (reference sequence). This CDR3 contains 17 residues. After removal of 2 bases from V and 0 bases from J, the junction contained 9 bases not matched to a gene. In DNA form, the CDR3 reads TGCAGTGCTAGAAGAGGGACTAGCGGAGGGAGCTCCTACGAGCAGTACTTC. The encoded protein is CSARRGTSGGSSYEQYF.

This clonotype was seen a handful of times. This chain connects TRBV27 to TRBJ2-5, with 8 bases fitting TRBD2. TRBJ2-7 matches the DNA end more closely, so the J call is doubtful. Germline V lookup: CDR1 MNHEY, CDR2 SMNVEV (reference sequence). The CDR3 has 14 residues. This CDR3 reads CASSGQAGAGEQYF. The DNA for the CDR3 is TGTGCCAGCAGTGGGCAAGCGGGAGCTGGCGAGCAGTACTTC.

J is TRBJ2-7 and V is TRBV7-9, with D perhaps TRBD2 (6 bases). Trimming took off 6 bases at V and 5 bases at J, with 17 bases between the two ends. The CDR3 contains 14 residues. Germline CDR1 SEHNR, CDR2 FQNEAQ (reference sequence). This chain's CDR3 is CASSQMGGGHEQYF. The CDR3 nucleotides are TGTGCCAGCAGTCAAATGGGAGGAGGCCACGAGCAGTACTTC.

Points on this clonotype: One end of the junction does not line up with germline, which may come from a read error. This sequence joins TRBV2 and TRBJ2-1; 15 bases fit TRBD2. The CDR3 is made up of 23 amino acids. From germline, CDR1 is SNHLY and CDR2 FYNNEI. CDR3 nucleotides: TGTGTCAGCAGGAGACCCTCAGGGGGCAGGACTAGCGGGAGGGCCGGTTCCTACAATGAGCAGTTCTTC. Translating it yields CVSRRPSGGRTSGRAGSYNEQFF.

The chain has TRBV10-1 and TRBJ2-1; 11 positions match TRBD2. The CDR3 contains 15 residues. Germline lookup yields CDR1 WNHNN and CDR2 SYGVQD (reference sequence). V shed 4 bases and J 5 bases; nucleotides not matched to a gene: 4. The CDR3 sequence: CASSASGRPDNEQFF. The CDR3 DNA reads TGCGCCAGCAGTGCTAGCGGGAGGCCTGACAATGAGCAGTTCTTC.

J is TRBJ2-2 and V is TRBV9, with unresolved D. The V and J ends lost 0 bases and 2 bases respectively, with 11 bases between them. This CDR3 is 16 amino acids long. CDR1 SGDLS and CDR2 YYNGEE come from the germline V gene. The CDR3 DNA reads TGTGCCAGCAGCGTAGACGGCCAGGTTAACACCGGGGAGCTGTTTTTT. It yields the protein CASSVDGQVNTGELFF.

This clonotype was seen a handful of times. The chain recombines TRBV5-6 with TRBJ2-7; the D is unclear. Between the trimmed V and J ends, which lost 0 bases and 3 bases, there was a span of 7 bases. The CDR3 loop spans 13 amino acids. Germline V gene sequence: CDR1 SGHDT, CDR2 YYEEEE. This CDR3 reads CASSLGDHYEQYF. Here the CDR3 DNA reads TGTGCCAGCAGCTTGGGAGACCACTACGAGCAGTACTTC.

This clonotype was counted a few times. CDR3 residues: CSARPPLIASSSYNEQFF. The CDR3, as DNA: TGCAGTGCTAGACCACCCCTCATAGCGTCGAGCTCCTACAATGAGCAGTTCTTC. This chain links TRBV20-1 with TRBJ2-1; the D gene is possibly TRBD2 (5 bases). This CDR3 is built from 18 residues. The V end was cut by 2 bases, the J end by 0 bases, with 20 bases between. From germline, CDR1 is DFQATT and CDR2 SNEGSKA (reference sequence).